These 14 T cell receptor beta chains share one sample of origin, sequenced in a study of technical replicates of blood from a handful of donors. The method was immunoSEQ multiplex PCR; TCRdb's version includes in-frame clones alone and lacks a portion of them. The sample holds around 76,000 clones, 75% to 95% seen once. Sequencing was carried out using T cells isolated from PBMCs. These receptors were collected from a human donor in good health.

This chain connects TRBV2 to TRBJ1-1; D gene uncertain. V was clipped by 3 bases and J by 5 bases, with 16 bases between them. Germline V gene lookup returns CDR1 SNHLY and CDR2 FYNNEI. This CDR3 spans 15 amino acids. The DNA of the CDR3 is TGTGCCAGCAGTGAGCAACTCCCGCCTCGGACTGAAGCTTTCTTT. Amino acid sequence: CASSEQLPPRTEAFF.

This clone was observed once. This chain joins TRBV9 and TRBJ1-1; D is ambiguous. Germline V CDR1 and CDR2: SGDLS, YYNGEE. The CDR3 length is 13 residues. Trimming shortened V by 3 bases and J by 2 bases, and 8 bases separated the two germline ends. CDR3 sequence: CASSARRNTEAFF. As DNA, the CDR3 is TGTGCCAGCAGCGCCCGCAGAAACACTGAAGCTTTCTTT.

The rearrangement uses TRBV9 and TRBJ2-3, with 10 bases aligning to TRBD2. The V gene's germline CDR1 is SGDLS and CDR2 YYNGEE. CDR3 size: 15 residues. With V trimmed by 6 bases and J by 5 bases, 9 bases remained unmatched. The CDR3: CASTPGLALGDTQYF. In DNA form, the CDR3 reads TGTGCCAGCACCCCGGGACTAGCGTTGGGAGATACGCAGTATTTT.

This clone was counted once. The chain couples TRBV6-5 to TRBJ2-1; weak D call: TRBD1 (6 bases). V lost 6 bases to trimming and J lost 4 bases, with 16 bases between them. CDR1 and CDR2 from the germline V gene are MNHEY and SVGAGI. CDR3 length: 15 amino acids. DNA for the CDR3: TGTGCCAGCAGAGATGGGGGCGTGGGATACAATGAGCAGTTCTTC. Translating gives CASRDGGVGYNEQFF.

The V gene is TRBV5-5, the J gene TRBJ2-7; TRBD2 is a possible D gene (5 bases). V lost 2 bases and J lost 5, with 14 bases in between. The CDR3 spans 14 residues. Germline CDR1 and CDR2: SGHKS and YYEKEE (reference sequence). The chain's CDR3 is CASSFSLASNEQYF. In DNA, the CDR3 is TGTGCCAGCAGCTTCTCCCTAGCAAGCAACGAGCAGTACTTC.

V usage is TRBV4-1 and J usage is TRBJ1-1; 8 bases fit TRBD1. The CDR3 consists of 15 residues. J gave up 5 bases and V 3 bases, and 8 bases lay outside the gene matches. Germline-derived CDR1 and CDR2 are MGHRA and YSYEKL. The CDR3 here is CASSQSGGRVTEAFF. As DNA, the CDR3 is TGCGCCAGCAGCCAGTCAGGGGGCCGAGTAACTGAAGCTTTCTTT.

The J gene is TRBJ2-7, the V gene TRBV7-9; D might be TRBD1 (5 bases). The V end was cut by 5 bases, the J end by 6 bases, with 11 bases between. The CDR3 spans 12 residues. CDR1 SEHNR and CDR2 FQNEAQ come from the germline V gene (reference sequence). The CDR3 region has the DNA TGTGCCAGCAGCCCCCAGGGATCCGAGCAGTACTTC. Amino acids: CASSPQGSEQYF. The full variable domain, rest sourced from reference TRBV7-9 and TRBJ2-7, is DTGVSQNPRHKITKRGQNVTFRCDPISEHNRLYWYRQTLGQGPEFLTYFQNEAQLEKSRLLSDRFSAERPKGSFSTLEIQRTEQGDSAMYLCASSPQGSEQYFGPGTRLTVT.

In its sample, this clone was seen once. The chain uses TRBV4-2 and TRBJ2-3, with D perhaps TRBD2 (5 bases). The CDR3 runs to 15 residues. Trimming shortened V by 0 bases and J by 2 bases, and 9 bases separated the two germline ends. CDR1 and CDR2 (germline): LGHNA, YNFKEQ. DNA for the CDR3: TGTGCCAGCAGCCAAGAATACGGGGACACAGATACGCAGTATTTT. Protein: CASSQEYGDTDTQYF.

This chain's CDR3 is CASSLGTGYGTEAFF. The CDR3 bases are TGTGCCAGCAGCTTAGGGACAGGGTATGGCACTGAAGCTTTCTTT. The chain uses TRBV7-9 and TRBJ1-1; 8 nucleotides match TRBD1. The junction had 5 bases not matched to a gene; V was cut back by 1 base and J by 4 bases. In germline, CDR1 is SEHNR, CDR2 FQNEAQ (reference sequence). The CDR3 has 15 residues.

The CDR3 DNA reads as TGTGCCAGCAGTGAGGACTCCATCGCGAACTATGGCTACACCTTC. Translation: CASSEDSIANYGYTF. The chain combines TRBV6-1 with TRBJ1-2; D remains unclear. This CDR3 is 15 amino acids long. The V end lost 3 bases, the J end lost 2 bases, and 13 bases lay between the germline ends. Germline assignment: CDR1 MNHNS and CDR2 SASEGT.

V gene TRBV27 combines with J gene TRBJ2-1, with TRBD2 matching over 7 bases. Germline V lookup: CDR1 MNHEY, CDR2 SMNVEV (reference sequence). Trimming removed 4 bases from V and 2 bases from J; junction bases left unmatched: 5. The CDR3 extends over 15 amino acids. This chain's CDR3 is CASSSLAGAYNEQFF. CDR3 coding DNA: TGTGCCAGCAGTTCTTTAGCGGGCGCCTACAATGAGCAGTTCTTC.

This chain joins TRBV27 and TRBJ2-6; TRBD1 matches 10 bases. From germline, CDR1 is MNHEY and CDR2 SMNVEV (reference sequence). The CDR3 length is 18 residues. V gave up 4 bases and J gave up 4 bases; unmatched junction bases: 10. The CDR3 DNA reads TGTGCCAGCAGTTCGCCGGGACAGGGGTGGGTCGGGGCCAACGTCCTGACTTTC. Translation gives CASSSPGQGWVGANVLTF. The full variable domain, with the rest looked up from reference TRBV27 and TRBJ2-6, is EAQVTQNPRYLITVTGKKLTVTCSQNMNHEYMSWYRQDPGLGLRQIYYSMNVEVTDKGDVPEGYKVSRKEKRNFPLILESPSPNQTSLYFCASSSPGQGWVGANVLTFGAGSRLTVL.

The table lists this clone with a count of one. This chain links TRBV15 with TRBJ1-1, with 7 bases identical to TRBD1. CDR1 LNHNV and CDR2 YYDKDF come from the germline V gene (reference sequence). Germline trimming cut 1 base from V and 7 bases from J; bases unmatched to any gene: 3. This CDR3 comprises 13 residues. The CDR3 spells CATSRGDRFEAFF. CDR3 coding DNA: TGTGCCACCAGCAGAGGGGACAGATTTGAAGCTTTCTTT.

A single count supports this clone. The chain is built from TRBV10-2 and TRBJ1-5; unclear D gene. Trimming shortened V by 5 bases and J by 0 bases, and 5 bases separated the two germline ends. Germline-derived CDR1 and CDR2 are WSHSY and SAAADI. The CDR3 sequence is 13 residues long. The CDR3 nucleotides read TGCGCCAGCAGTCTATATAGCAATCAGCCCCAGCATTTT. Protein product: CASSLYSNQPQHF.